This section outlines one T cell receptor (beta chain) sequence together with its context. Trimming cost V 6 bases and J 0 bases, with 15 bases left between them. Germline V CDR1 and CDR2: DFQATT, SNEGSKA (reference sequence). The CDR3 is 14 residues long. This sample stems from a study of blood T cells in healthy people across ages. PCR was performed a second time for about 7 to 11 cycles using a sample-barcoded 5' primer and a J-beta primer mix. TCRdb passed the 5' RACE reads through MiXCR, listing each CDR3 protein once. Of about 800,000 distinct CDR3 sequences listed, 20% to 25% are singletons. Aged about 6 to 90, donors were systemically healthy Caucasians from Russia. This sample also belongs to another study, concerning T cells of mothers and their children.

The J gene is TRBJ2-7, the V gene TRBV20-1; tentative D call: TRBD2 (5 bases). The TCR sequence derives from a boy between 10 and 17 years old in good health. What was sequenced was blood. DNA for the CDR3: TGCAGTGCCAAACGGACTGTAAGCTCCTACGAGCAGTACTTC. It encodes CSAKRTVSSYEQYF.